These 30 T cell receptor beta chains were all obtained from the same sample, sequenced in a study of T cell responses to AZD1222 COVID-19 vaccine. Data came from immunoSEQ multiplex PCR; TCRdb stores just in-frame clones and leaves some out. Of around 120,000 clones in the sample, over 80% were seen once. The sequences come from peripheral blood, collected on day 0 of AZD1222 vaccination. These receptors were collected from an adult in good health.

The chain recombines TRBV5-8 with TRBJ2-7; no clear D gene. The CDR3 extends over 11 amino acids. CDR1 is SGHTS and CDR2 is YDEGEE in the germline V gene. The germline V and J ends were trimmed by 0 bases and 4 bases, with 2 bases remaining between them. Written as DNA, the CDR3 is TGTGCCAGCAGCTTGGTTTACGAGCAGTACTTC. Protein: CASSLVYEQYF.

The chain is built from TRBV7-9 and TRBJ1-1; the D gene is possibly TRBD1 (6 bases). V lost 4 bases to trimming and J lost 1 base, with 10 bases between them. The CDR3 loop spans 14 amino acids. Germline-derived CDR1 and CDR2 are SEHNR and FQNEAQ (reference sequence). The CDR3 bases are TGTGCCAGCAGCTATGGACAGCCGAACACTGAAGCTTTCTTT. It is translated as CASSYGQPNTEAFF.

CDR3 in DNA: TGTGCCAGCAGTAGTCGAAGCTCCTACAATGAGCAGTTCTTC. Translation gives CASSSRSSYNEQFF. This sequence joins TRBV2 and TRBJ2-1, with D unresolved. Germline V gives CDR1 SNHLY, CDR2 FYNNEI. Deletions cut 5 bases from V and 0 bases from J, with 8 bases between. The CDR3 totals 14 residues.

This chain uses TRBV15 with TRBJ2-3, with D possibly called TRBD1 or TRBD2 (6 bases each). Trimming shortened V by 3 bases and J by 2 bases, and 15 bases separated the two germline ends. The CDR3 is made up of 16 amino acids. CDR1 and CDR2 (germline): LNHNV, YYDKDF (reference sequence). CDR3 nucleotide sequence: TGTGCCACCAGCAGGGCGGACGGGGGCCCCACAGATACGCAGTATTTT. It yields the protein CATSRADGGPTDTQYF.

This CDR3 reads CASSPTGGALYGYTF. The CDR3 DNA is TGTGCCAGCAGTCCCACAGGGGGGGCCCTCTATGGCTACACCTTC. The chain has TRBV28 and TRBJ1-2; 8 bases agree with TRBD1. CDR3 size: 15 residues. After removal of 5 bases from V and 4 bases from J, the junction contained 9 bases not matched to a gene. Germline V CDR1 and CDR2: MDHEN, SYDVKM.

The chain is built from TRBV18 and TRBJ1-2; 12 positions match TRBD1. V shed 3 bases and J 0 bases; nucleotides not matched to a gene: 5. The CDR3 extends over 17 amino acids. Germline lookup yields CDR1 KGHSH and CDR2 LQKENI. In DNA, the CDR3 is TGTGCCAGCTCACCGGGACAGGGGGCGTTGGCTAACTATGGCTACACCTTC. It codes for CASSPGQGALANYGYTF.

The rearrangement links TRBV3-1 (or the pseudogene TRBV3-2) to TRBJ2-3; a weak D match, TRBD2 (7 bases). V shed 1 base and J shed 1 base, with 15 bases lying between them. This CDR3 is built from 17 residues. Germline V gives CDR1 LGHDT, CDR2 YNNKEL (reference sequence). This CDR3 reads CASSQGLGGPRTDTQYF. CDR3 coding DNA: TGTGCCAGCAGCCAAGGCTTGGGGGGGCCTCGCACAGATACGCAGTATTTT.

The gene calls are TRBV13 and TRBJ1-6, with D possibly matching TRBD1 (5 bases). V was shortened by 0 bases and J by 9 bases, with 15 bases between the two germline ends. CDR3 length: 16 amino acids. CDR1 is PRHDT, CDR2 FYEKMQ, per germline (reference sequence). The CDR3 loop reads CASSLGVGQIGSPLHF. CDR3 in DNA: TGTGCCAGCAGCTTAGGTGTGGGGCAGATCGGTTCACCCCTCCACTTT.

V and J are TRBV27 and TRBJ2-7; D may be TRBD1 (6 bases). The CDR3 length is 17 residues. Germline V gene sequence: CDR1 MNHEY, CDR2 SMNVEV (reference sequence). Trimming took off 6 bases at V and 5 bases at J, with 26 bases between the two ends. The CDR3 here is CASSRPTGTGPINEQYF. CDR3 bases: TGTGCCAGCAGCCGCCCAACAGGGACGGGACCCATCAACGAGCAGTACTTC.

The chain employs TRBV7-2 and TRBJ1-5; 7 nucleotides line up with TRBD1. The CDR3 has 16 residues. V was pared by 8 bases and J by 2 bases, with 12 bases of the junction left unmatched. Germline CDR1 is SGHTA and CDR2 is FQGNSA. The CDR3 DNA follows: TGTGCCAGCGGGACAGAGGGACCCCGGGGCAATCAGCCCCAGCATTTT. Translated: CASGTEGPRGNQPQHF.

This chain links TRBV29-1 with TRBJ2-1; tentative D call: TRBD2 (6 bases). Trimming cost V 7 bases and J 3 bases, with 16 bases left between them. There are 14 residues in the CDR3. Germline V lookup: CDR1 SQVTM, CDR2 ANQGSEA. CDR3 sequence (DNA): TGCAGCGCCGAAAGGCCCGGGAGCTACAATGAGCAGTTCTTC. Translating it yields CSAERPGSYNEQFF.

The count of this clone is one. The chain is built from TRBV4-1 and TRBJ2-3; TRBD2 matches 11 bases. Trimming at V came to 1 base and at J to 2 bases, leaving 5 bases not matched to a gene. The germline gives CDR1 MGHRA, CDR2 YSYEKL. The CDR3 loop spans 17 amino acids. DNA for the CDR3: TGCGCCAGCAGCCAAGGGATGACTAGCGGGGTCACAGATACGCAGTATTTT. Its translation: CASSQGMTSGVTDTQYF.

In nucleotides, the CDR3 is TGTGCCAGCAGTTTAATAAGGGGCAATGAGCAGTTCTTC. Translation: CASSLIRGNEQFF. The rearrangement links TRBV12-3 or TRBV12-4 to TRBJ2-1, with D possibly matching TRBD1 (5 bases). The CDR3 is 13 amino acids. Trimming cost V 2 bases and J 6 bases, with 8 bases left between them.

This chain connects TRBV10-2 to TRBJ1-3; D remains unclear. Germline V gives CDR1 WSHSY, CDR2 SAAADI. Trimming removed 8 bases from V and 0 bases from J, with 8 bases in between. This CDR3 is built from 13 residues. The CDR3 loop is CASAVNSGNTIYF. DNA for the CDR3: TGCGCCAGCGCAGTTAACTCTGGAAACACCATATATTTT.

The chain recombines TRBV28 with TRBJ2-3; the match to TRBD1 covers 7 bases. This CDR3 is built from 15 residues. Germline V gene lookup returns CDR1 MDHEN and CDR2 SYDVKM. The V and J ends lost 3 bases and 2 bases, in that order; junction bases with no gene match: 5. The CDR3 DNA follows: TGTGCCAGCAGTTTGTCCGGGACAGACACAGATACGCAGTATTTT. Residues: CASSLSGTDTDTQYF.

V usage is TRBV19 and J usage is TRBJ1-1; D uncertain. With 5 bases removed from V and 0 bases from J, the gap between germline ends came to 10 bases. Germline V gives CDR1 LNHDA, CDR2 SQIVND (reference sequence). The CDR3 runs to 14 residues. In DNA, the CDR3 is TGTGCCAGTAGTGACGACGGTATGAACACTGAAGCTTTCTTT. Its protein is CASSDDGMNTEAFF.

The CDR3 is CASSYRTETYEQYF. For the CDR3, the DNA is TGTGCCAGCAGTTACCGGACAGAGACCTACGAGCAGTACTTC. This rearrangement joins TRBV6-2 or TRBV6-3 to TRBJ2-7; D is possibly TRBD1 (6 bases). CDR1 is MNHEY and CDR2 is SVGEGT in the germline V gene. The CDR3 runs to 14 residues. The V end was cut by 2 bases, the J end by 2 bases, with 10 bases between.

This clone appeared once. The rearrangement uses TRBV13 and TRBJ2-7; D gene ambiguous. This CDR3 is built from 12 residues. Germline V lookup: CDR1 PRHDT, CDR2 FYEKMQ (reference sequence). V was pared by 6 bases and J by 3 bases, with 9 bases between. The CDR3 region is CASSSSSYEQYF. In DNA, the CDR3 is TGTGCCAGCAGTTCCTCTAGCTACGAGCAGTACTTC.

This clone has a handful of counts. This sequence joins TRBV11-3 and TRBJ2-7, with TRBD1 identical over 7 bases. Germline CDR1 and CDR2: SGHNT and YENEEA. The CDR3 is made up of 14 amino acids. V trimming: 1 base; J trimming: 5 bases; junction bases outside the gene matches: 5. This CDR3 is CASSLGAGGHEQYF. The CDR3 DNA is TGTGCCAGCAGCTTAGGGGCAGGGGGACACGAGCAGTACTTC.

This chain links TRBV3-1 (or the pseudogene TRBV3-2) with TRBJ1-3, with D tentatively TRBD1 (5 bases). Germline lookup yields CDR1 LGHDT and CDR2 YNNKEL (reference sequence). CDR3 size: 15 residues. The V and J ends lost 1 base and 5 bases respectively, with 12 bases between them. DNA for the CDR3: TGTGCCAGCAGCCAAGTTGGGGGAGCCCGAAACACCATATATTTT. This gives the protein CASSQVGGARNTIYF.

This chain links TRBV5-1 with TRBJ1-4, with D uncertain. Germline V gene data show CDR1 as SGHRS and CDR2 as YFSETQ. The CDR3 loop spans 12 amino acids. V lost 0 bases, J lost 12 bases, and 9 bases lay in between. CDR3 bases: TGCGCCAGCAGCTTGGAGACCGGGCAACTGTTTTTT. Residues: CASSLETGQLFF. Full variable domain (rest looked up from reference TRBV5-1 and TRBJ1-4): KAGVTQTPRYLIKTRGQQVTLSCSPISGHRSVSWYQQTPGQGLQFLFEYFSETQRNKGNFPGRFSGRQFSNSRSEMNVSTLELGDSALYLCASSLETGQLFFGSGTQLSVL.

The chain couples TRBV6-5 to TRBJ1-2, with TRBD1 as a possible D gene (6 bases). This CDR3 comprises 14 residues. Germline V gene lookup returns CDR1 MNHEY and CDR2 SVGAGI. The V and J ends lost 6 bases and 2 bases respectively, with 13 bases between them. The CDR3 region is CASRTTGSNYGYTF. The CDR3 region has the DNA TGTGCCAGCAGGACCACAGGGTCCAACTATGGCTACACCTTC.

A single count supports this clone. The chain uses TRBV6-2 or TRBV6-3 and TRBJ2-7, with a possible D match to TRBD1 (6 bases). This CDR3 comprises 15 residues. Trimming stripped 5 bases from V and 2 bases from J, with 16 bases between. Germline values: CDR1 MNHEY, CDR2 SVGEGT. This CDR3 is CASSSSNRATYEQYF. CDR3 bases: TGTGCCAGCAGTAGTTCGAACAGGGCGACCTACGAGCAGTACTTC.

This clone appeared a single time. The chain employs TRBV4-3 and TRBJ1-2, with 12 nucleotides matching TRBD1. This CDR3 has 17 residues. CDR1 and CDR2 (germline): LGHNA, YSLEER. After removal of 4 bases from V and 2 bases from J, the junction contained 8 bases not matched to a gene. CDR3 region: CASSRSGQGASNYGYTF. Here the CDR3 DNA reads TGCGCCAGCAGCCGATCGGGACAGGGGGCCTCGAACTATGGCTACACCTTC.

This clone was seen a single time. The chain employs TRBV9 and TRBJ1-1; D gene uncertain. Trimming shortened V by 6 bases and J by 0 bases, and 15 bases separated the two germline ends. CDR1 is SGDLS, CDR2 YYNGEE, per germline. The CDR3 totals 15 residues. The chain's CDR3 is CASNPPVNMNTEAFF. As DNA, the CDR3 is TGTGCCAGCAACCCCCCAGTTAATATGAACACTGAAGCTTTCTTT.

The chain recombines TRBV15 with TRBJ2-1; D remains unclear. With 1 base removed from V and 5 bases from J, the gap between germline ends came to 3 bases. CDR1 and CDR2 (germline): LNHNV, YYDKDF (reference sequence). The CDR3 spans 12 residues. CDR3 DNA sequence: TGTGCCACCAGCAGAGTGGACAATGAGCAGTTCTTC. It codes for CATSRVDNEQFF.

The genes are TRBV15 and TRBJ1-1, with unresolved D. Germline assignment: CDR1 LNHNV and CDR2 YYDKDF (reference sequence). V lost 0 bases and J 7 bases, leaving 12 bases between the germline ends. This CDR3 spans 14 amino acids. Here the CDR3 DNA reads TGTGCCACCAGCAGAGATTGGTTGAGAGATGAAGCTTTCTTT. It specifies CATSRDWLRDEAFF. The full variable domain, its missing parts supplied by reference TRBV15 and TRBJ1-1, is DAMVIQNPRYQVTQFGKPVTLSCSQTLNHNVMYWYQQKSSQAPKLLFHYYDKDFNNEADTPDNFQSRRPNTSFCFLDIRSPGLGDTAMYLCATSRDWLRDEAFFGQGTRLTVV.

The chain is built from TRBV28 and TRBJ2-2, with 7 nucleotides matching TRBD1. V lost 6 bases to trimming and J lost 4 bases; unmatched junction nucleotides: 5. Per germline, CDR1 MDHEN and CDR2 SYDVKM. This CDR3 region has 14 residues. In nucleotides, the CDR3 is TGTGCCAGCAGCCGAGCAGGGGGCACCGGGGAGCTGTTTTTT. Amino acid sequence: CASSRAGGTGELFF.

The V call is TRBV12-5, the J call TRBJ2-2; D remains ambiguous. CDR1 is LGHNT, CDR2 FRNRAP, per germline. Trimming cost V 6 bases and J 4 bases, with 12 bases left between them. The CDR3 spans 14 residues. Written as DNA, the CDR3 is TGTGCTAGTGGCCTCGGGCTGGGCACCGGGGAGCTGTTTTTT. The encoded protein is CASGLGLGTGELFF.

The CDR3 DNA is TGTGCCAGCAGTTATACTGGGGCCAACGTCCTGACTTTC. Amino acids: CASSYTGANVLTF. V gene TRBV2 combines with J gene TRBJ2-6; D not certain. Germline values: CDR1 SNHLY, CDR2 FYNNEI. Between the trimmed V and J ends, which lost 5 bases and 2 bases, there was a span of 4 bases. CDR3 length: 13 amino acids.